The present TCR beta chain was sequenced within a study of blood T cell repertoires in COVID-19. Original processing notes: Amplification of reference gene primers provided the estimated nucleated cell counts. Here immunoSEQ multiplex PCR was the method, and the copy in TCRdb shows in-frame clones only, minus some. The DNA was the basis for D and trimming; V, J and clone size are from that table. This table has about 150,000 clones, 78% appearing once. V lost 0 bases, J lost 6 bases, and 11 bases stayed unmatched. CDR1 is SGHKS, CDR2 YYEKEE, per germline (reference sequence). CDR3 length equals 17 residues.

This sequence joins TRBV5-5 and TRBJ2-2; 7 bases match TRBD2. The sequenced sample was peripheral blood. The TCR originated in a man aged 80 or over with acute or convalescent COVID-19. CDR3 residues: CASSLDPGPGRAGELFF. DNA of the CDR3: TGTGCCAGCAGCTTGGATCCAGGGCCGGGGAGGGCCGGGGAGCTGTTTTTT.